This record concerns one T cell receptor (beta chain) sequence. This clone was counted between two and nine times. What this receptor recognizes is not known. Base qualities are not at hand, and no much larger clone is one base apart. The germline V gene gives CDR1 as SGHTA and CDR2 as FQGNSA. The CDR3 holds 17 amino acids from the cysteine to the phenylalanine. Of the read, only the CDR3 DNA is kept; its 51 bases are in frame from base 1. Compared with germline, V lacks 5 bases and J lacks 10 bases; bases without a gene match: 19. Whole blood was collected in K2EDTA tubes by collaborating institutions according to the institutions' own protocols. Collaborator samples were shipped for TCRbeta analysis as frozen whole blood, isolated PBMCs, or DNA extracted from either sample type. The data belong to a study of blood T cell repertoires in COVID-19 (dated by TCRdb to the early 2020s). For the wider study: Samples covering the acute and convalescent phases of COVID-19 were provided by collaborators in the United States, Italy and Spain. The prospective study material was composed of cDNA or gDNA derived from T cells, B-cell-depleted T cells, or PBMCs. The dataset comprised deeply sampled blood TCRbeta repertoires from subjects exposed to, actively infected with, or recovered from COVID-19. The repertoires were made available in a free public database intended to serve as a resource for research on the immune response to SARS-CoV-2. Samples were obtained from the ongoing ImmuneRACE study (first 160 participants) and from 1,254 subjects provided by 6 global collaborators. The sample metadata nearly always contained a de-identified subject ID, COVID-19 status, age in years and sex. HLA class I and class II types, where available, came from metadata supplied by the sample provider rather than from assay-based typing. Overall study outcomes, separate from this receptor: How much clinical and demographic metadata was included differed by source and by participant, and the metadata was provided uncurated.

The immunoSEQ Assay, a bias-controlled multiplex PCR, was used to amplify TCRbeta CDR3 regions from genomic DNA. Per the authors' processing: Nucleated cell counts per sample were estimated from amplification of reference gene primers within the assay. To quantify the absolute abundance of each unique TCRbeta CDR3 rearrangement, sequence reads were collapsed and filtered. For each sample, productive Simpson clonality was calculated as the square root of Simpson's diversity index over productive rearrangements. TCRdb's version of the immuneACCESS table is confined to in-frame rearrangements and falls short of the full clone set. An unresolved V gene accounts for under half of the shortfall where checked; the remainder is of unknown origin. The V and J calls and clone size are taken from that table; D and trimming were inferred from the DNA. Across this sample there are 350,000 or so clones, with around 80% seen only once. The ten largest make up about 3% of the sample.

The chain is assembled from TRBV7-2 and TRBJ2-1; TRBD2 lines up with 8 middle nucleotides. This TCR derives from a man aged 30 to 39 with active or convalescent COVID-19. Sequenced: peripheral blood. The CDR3: CASSPRAPGGGPPEQFF. The DNA is as follows: TGTGCCAGCAGCCCAAGAGCGCCCGGGGGGGGACCTCCAGAGCAGTTCTTC.